This T cell receptor (beta chain) was identified during a study of cytomegalovirus exposure and HLA in healthy donors. Whole-study results and caveats: Some 150 TCR beta chains were listed as cytomegalovirus-associated.

Use of 60 Vbeta and 13 Jbeta primers characterized the PCR. The data were produced by immunoSEQ multiplex PCR, yet TCRdb's version contains in-frame clones alone and is incomplete. Found here are approximately 170,000 clones, around four fifths of them singletons; the top ten hold 9.5% to 10%. Points on this clone: Its antigen is still unknown.

Germline lookup yields CDR1 LNHDA and CDR2 SQIVND (reference sequence). V gave up 5 bases and J gave up 0 bases; unmatched junction bases: 4. This CDR3 has 15 residues. Input material: PBMCs. This chain uses TRBV19 with TRBJ1-2; TRBD1 matches at 9 bases. The sequence was collected from a man younger than 30 in good health and CMV-seropositive. The CDR3 DNA reads TGTGCCAGTAGTCCCGGGACAGGGACTAACTATGGCTACACCTTC. Its protein is CASSPGTGTNYGYTF.